This T cell receptor beta chain was profiled in a study of cytomegalovirus exposure and HLA in healthy donors. Turning to the study itself: The early release's HLA-typed donors yielded roughly 85 million unique TCRs.

Donors counted as nominally healthy when sampled, yet unrecorded immune exposures were likely. Both 60 Vbeta primers and 13 Jbeta primers went into the PCR. Method: immunoSEQ multiplex PCR; TCRdb's copy keeps in-frame clones and lacks some. In the table there are tens of thousands of clones, approximately 7.1% of which are singletons. The V end lost 3 bases, the J end lost 7 bases, and 10 bases lay between the germline ends. Germline CDR1 reads DFQATT; CDR2 reads SNEGSKA (reference sequence). This CDR3 has 11 residues. Only a few counts were recorded for this clone. This TCR was sampled from a man aged 45-65 years in good health and CMV-seronegative. The chain is built from TRBV20-1 and TRBJ2-7; tentative D call: TRBD1 (5 bases). Material: PBMCs. The CDR3, as DNA: TGCAGTGCTAGGGACATGGGAGAGCAGTACTTC. This gives the protein CSARDMGEQYF.